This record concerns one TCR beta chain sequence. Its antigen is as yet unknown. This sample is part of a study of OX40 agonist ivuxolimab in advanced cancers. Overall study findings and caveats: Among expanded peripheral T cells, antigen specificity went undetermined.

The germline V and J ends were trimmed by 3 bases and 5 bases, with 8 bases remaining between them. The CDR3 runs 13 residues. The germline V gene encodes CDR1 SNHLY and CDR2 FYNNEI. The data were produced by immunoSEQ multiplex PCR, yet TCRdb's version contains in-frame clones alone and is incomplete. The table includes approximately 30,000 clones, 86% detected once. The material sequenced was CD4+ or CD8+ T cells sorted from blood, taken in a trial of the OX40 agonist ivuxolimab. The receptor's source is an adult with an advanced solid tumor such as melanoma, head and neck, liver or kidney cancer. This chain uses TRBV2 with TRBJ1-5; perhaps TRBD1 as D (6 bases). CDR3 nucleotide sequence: TGTGCCAGCAGTGACAGGGGCTATCAGCCCCAGCATTTT. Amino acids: CASSDRGYQPQHF.